The clone carrying this TCR beta chain showed up many times. This record belongs to a study of T cells in Graves' hyperthyroidism and ophthalmopathy. Across the study: Peripheral blood was secured at the point of initial diagnosis, before any treatment.

Ophthalmopathy cases scored 3 or more on the Clinical Activity Score and 4 or more on NOSPECS grade, with duration below 3 months. Uncontrolled infection, other autoimmune disease, pregnancy or lactation disqualified patients from enrolment. Orbital computed tomography and thyroid ultrasound, together with serum TRAb and thyroxine and clinical symptoms, were used for diagnoses. There are 18 residues in the CDR3. V was pared by 11 bases and J by 4 bases, with 31 bases between. From germline, CDR1 is MDHEN and CDR2 SYDVKM. TCR beta CDR3 regions were amplified from RNA. A set of HTBI primers served as the primers for a first-round RT-PCR of the TCR CDR3. TCRdb re-called the multiplex PCR reads with MiXCR, one entry per CDR3 protein. The sample has roughly 650,000 distinct CDR3 sequences; roughly a sixth are singletons.

The sample was blood. The origin of this receptor is a woman aged 40-49 years with Graves' ophthalmopathy. V is TRBV28 and J is TRBJ2-3, with D perhaps TRBD1 (6 bases). The CDR3 DNA is TGTGCCGCCAGCAGTTTAGCCGGTGGCAGGGGAATGGCAGATACGCAGTATTTT. Amino acids: CAASSLAGGRGMADTQYF. Full variable domain (outside the CDR3, taken from reference TRBV28 and TRBJ2-3): DVKVTQSSRYLVKRTGEKVFLECVQDMDHENMFWYRQDPGLGLRLIYFSYDVKMKEKGDIPEGYSVSREKKERFSLILESASTNQTSMYLCAASSLAGGRGMADTQYFGPGTRLTVL.